A selection of T cell receptor beta chains follows, all from one sample in a study of cytomegalovirus exposure and HLA in healthy donors. TCRdb keeps only in-frame clones here, not all; method: immunoSEQ multiplex PCR. The sample carries 75,000 to 90,000 clones, 85% recorded once. Specimen: PBMCs. The receptors originated from a man aged 40-49 years in good health and CMV-seropositive. Each CDR3 is given without its conserved first and last residue.

>TRBV5-1|TRBJ2-1
ASRPSGNSYNEQF
>TRBV6-1|TRBJ2-3
ASRIAGGVEDTQY
>TRBV7-8|TRBJ2-5
ASSTTRETGITETQY
>TRBV15|TRBJ1-1
ATSRDFVPAEAF
>TRBV6-1|TRBJ1-5
ASSEWYRGGNQPQH
>TRBV5-1|TRBJ2-3
ASSLAGQFTDTQY
>TRBV10-3|TRBJ2-3
AISDLDPALSTDTQY
>TRBV15|TRBJ1-1
ATSSTGAASTEAF
>TRBV29-1|TRBJ2-5
SRTEGETQY
>TRBV5-4|TRBJ2-2
ASSLETGKYTGELF
>TRBV7-2|TRBJ2-2
ASSPATGGPGELF
>TRBV5-1|TRBJ2-5
ASSLLETQY
>TRBV10-3|TRBJ2-1
AISVQGGGNEQF
>TRBV7-6|TRBJ2-5
ASSLTPPGLWETQY
>TRBV11-2|TRBJ2-6
ASSLIGVSQLGANVLT
>TRBV19|TRBJ1-5
ASSIWQGMGSNQPQH
>TRBV9|TRBJ2-5
ASGGGTGVEETQY
>TRBV6-1|TRBJ1-1
ASSVETGLNTEAF
>TRBV5-1|TRBJ2-1
ASSLEESGSAYNEQF
>TRBV2|TRBJ2-2
ASRQEVGTGELF
>TRBV7-2|TRBJ2-3
ASSSDRAGGYTDTQY
>TRBV29-1|TRBJ2-7
SVVASGAYEQY
>TRBV28|TRBJ2-1
ASRQREMSNEQF
>TRBV15|TRBJ2-1
ATTPDLYSYNEQF
>TRBV29-1|TRBJ2-7
SARDRTSYEQY
>TRBV10-1|TRBJ2-4
ASSERTSGRSIQY
>TRBV7-6|TRBJ2-7
ASSDAQGQDEQY
>TRBV11-3|TRBJ2-3
ASSFGTSGGRDTQY
>TRBV7-9|TRBJ1-5
ASSSSRGGYSNQPQH
>TRBV7-7|TRBJ2-5
ASSLGRGGQETQY
>TRBV15|TRBJ2-5
ATSRDPDGQQETQY
>TRBV19|TRBJ1-5
ASSQGQGGNQPQH
>TRBV2|TRBJ2-7
ASRLTGTPSYEQY
>TRBV11-3|TRBJ2-7
ASSRRTGSGSYEQY
>TRBV15|TRBJ2-5
ATSRELAGSQETQY
>TRBV5-4|TRBJ2-7
ASSSGTGKNEQY
>TRBV7-9|TRBJ1-1
ASSSAGGTEAF
>TRBV4-1|TRBJ1-4
ASSQPWTGPKEKLF
>TRBV27|TRBJ2-2
ASSSTRNTGELF
>TRBV5-6|TRBJ1-1
ASSPEVGAGTEAF
>TRBV2|TRBJ2-2
ASRPGQPSTGELF
>TRBV20-1|TRBJ2-5
SARQVRAQY
>TRBV9|TRBJ1-2
ASSVATGDDYGYT
>TRBV15|TRBJ1-5
ATSRDREGFDQPQH
>TRBV5-1|-
ASSLDRGAYEQY
>TRBV7-7|TRBJ1-5
ASSLEDRRPQPQH
>TRBV2|TRBJ2-2
ASSVSGGNTGELF
>TRBV2|TRBJ2-3
ASSLGDRANTDTQY
>TRBV19|TRBJ2-7
ASSIVGGTYEQY
>TRBV11-3|TRBJ1-2
ASSPSTGGYGYT
>TRBV5-1|TRBJ2-5
ASSLVSGGFQETQY